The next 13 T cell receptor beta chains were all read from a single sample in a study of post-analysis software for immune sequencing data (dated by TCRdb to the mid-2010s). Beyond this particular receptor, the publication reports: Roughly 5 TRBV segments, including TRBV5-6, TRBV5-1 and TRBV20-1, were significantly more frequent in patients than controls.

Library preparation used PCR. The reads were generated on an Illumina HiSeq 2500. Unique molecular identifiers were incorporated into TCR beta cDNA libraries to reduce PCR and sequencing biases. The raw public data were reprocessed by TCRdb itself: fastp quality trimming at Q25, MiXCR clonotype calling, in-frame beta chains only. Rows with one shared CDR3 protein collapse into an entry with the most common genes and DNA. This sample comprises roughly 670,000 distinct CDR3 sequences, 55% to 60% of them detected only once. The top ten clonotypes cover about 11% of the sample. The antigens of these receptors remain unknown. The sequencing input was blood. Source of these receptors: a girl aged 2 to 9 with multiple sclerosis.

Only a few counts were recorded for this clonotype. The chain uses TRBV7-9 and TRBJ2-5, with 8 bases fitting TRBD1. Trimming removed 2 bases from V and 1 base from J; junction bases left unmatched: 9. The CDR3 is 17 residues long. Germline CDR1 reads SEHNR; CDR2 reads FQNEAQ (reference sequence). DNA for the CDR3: TGTGCCAGCAGCTTAAGGGGATCCAGGGGGCGCCAAGAGACCCAGTACTTC. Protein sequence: CASSLRGSRGRQETQYF.

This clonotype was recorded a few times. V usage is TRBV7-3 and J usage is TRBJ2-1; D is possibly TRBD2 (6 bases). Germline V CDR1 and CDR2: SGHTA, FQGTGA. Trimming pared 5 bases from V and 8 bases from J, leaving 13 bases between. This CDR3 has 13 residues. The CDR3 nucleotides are TGTGCCAGCAGCCCCCACGGGGGAGATGAGCAGTTCTTC. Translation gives CASSPHGGDEQFF.

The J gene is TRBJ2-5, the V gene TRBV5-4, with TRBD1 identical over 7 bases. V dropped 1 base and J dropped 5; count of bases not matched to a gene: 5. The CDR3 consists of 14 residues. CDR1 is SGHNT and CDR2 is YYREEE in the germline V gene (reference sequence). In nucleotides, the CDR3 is TGTGCCAGCAGCTTGAAACAGGGGATTGAGACCCAGTACTTC. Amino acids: CASSLKQGIETQYF.

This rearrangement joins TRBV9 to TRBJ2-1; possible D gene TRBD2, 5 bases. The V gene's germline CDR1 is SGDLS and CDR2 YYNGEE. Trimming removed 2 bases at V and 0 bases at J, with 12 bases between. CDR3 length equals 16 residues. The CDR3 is CASSVGGHSSYNEQFF. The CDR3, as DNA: TGTGCCAGCAGCGTCGGAGGCCATAGCTCCTACAATGAGCAGTTCTTC.

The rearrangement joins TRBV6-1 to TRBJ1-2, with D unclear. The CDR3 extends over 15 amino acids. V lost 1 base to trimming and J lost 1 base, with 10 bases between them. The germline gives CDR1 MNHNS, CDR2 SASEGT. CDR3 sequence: CASSEVQISNYGYTF. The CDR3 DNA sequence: TGTGCCAGCAGTGAAGTTCAGATTAGTAACTATGGCTACACCTTC.

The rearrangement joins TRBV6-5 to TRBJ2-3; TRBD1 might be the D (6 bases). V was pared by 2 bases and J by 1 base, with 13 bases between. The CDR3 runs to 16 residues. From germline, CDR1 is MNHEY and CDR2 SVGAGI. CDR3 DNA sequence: TGTGCCAGCAGTTACCAACAGGGCCCCCGCACAGATACGCAGTATTTT. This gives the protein CASSYQQGPRTDTQYF.

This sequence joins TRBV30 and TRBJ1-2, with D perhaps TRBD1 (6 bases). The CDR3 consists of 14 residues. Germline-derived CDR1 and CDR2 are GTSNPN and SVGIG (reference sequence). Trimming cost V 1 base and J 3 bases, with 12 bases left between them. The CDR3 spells CAWSDFRGDYGYTF. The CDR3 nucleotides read TGTGCCTGGAGTGATTTCAGGGGCGACTATGGCTACACCTTC.

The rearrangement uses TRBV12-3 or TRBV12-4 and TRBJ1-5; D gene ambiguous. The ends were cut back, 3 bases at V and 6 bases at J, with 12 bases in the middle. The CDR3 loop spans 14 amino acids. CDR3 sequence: CASSFGRPVQPQHF. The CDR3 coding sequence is TGTGCCAGCAGTTTTGGCCGCCCCGTTCAGCCCCAGCATTTT.

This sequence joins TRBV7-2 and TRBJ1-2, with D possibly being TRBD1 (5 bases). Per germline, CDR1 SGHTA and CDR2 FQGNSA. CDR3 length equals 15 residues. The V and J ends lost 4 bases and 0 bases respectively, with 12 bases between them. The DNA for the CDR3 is TGTGCCAGCAGCTCGGGTGGGGGAGCTAACTATGGCTACACCTTC. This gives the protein CASSSGGGANYGYTF.

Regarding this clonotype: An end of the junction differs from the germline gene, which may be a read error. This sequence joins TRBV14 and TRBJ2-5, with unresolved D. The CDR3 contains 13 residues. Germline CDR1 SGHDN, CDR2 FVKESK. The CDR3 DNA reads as TGTGCCAGCAGCCAAGATGCGCAAGAGACCCGGTACTTC. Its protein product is CASSQDAQETRYF.

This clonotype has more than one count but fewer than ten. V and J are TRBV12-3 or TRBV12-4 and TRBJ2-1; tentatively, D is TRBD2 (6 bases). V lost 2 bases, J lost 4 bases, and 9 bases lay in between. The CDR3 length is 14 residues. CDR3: CASSLSEGYNEQFF. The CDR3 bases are TGTGCCAGCAGTTTATCGGAGGGGTACAATGAGCAGTTCTTC.

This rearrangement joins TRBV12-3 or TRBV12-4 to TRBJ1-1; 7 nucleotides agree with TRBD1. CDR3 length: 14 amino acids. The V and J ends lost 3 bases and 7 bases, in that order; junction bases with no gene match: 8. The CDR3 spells CASSLVSGGGEAFF. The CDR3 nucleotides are TGTGCCAGCAGTTTGGTTTCAGGGGGTGGTGAAGCTTTCTTT.

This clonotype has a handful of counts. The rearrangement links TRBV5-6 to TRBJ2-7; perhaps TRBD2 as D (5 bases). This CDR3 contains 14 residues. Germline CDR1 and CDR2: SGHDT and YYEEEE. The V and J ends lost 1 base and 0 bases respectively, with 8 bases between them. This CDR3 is CASSLLASSYEQYF. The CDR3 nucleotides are TGTGCCAGCAGCTTGCTAGCCTCCTCCTACGAGCAGTACTTC. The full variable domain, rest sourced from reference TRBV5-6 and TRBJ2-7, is DAGVTQSPTHLIKTRGQQVTLRCSPKSGHDTVSWYQQALGQGPQFIFQYYEEEERQRGNFPDRFSGHQFPNYSSELNVNALLLGDSALYLCASSLLASSYEQYFGPGTRLTVT.